Presented here are 13 T cell receptor beta chains from one specimen sequenced in a study of molecular identifiers for immune sequencing clone quantification. TCRdb recomputed calls from the PCR reads with MiXCR, one row per CDR3 protein. The sample includes a few hundred thousand distinct CDR3 sequences, around 23% seen only once; the top ten take around 0.78%. The sequencing sample was made of naive CD8+ T cells from blood, with Jurkat cell RNA spiked in. The subset is: FACS-sorted CD8+CD4-CCR7+CD45RA+ naive T cells. The receptors come from a human donor in good health. Some libraries in this study had Jurkat cell RNA spiked in.

There are many counts of this clonotype. This rearrangement joins TRBV24-1 to TRBJ2-2; D remains ambiguous. The V end lost 4 bases, the J end lost 6 bases, and 8 bases lay between the germline ends. CDR1 KGHDR and CDR2 SFDVKD come from the germline V gene. The CDR3 totals 13 residues. In DNA form, the CDR3 reads TGTGCCACCAGTGAAACGGTAGCCGGGGAGCTGTTTTTT. This codes for CATSETVAGELFF.

The gene calls are TRBV29-1 and TRBJ1-2, with 9 nucleotides matching TRBD1. Germline V CDR1 and CDR2: SQVTM, ANQGSEA. The CDR3 sequence is 12 residues long. The J segment lost 8 bases and the V segment lost 5 bases, leaving 6 bases of the junction unmatched. In DNA, the CDR3 is TGCAGCGTTTCGTTACAGGGGGCCGGCTACACCTTC. Its protein is CSVSLQGAGYTF.

The rearrangement joins TRBV30 to TRBJ2-2; D unclear. The CDR3 contains 16 residues. Per the germline V gene, CDR1 is GTSNPN and CDR2 is SVGIG (reference sequence). Trimming took off 5 bases at V and 2 bases at J, with 18 bases between the two ends. The CDR3 nucleotides read TGTGCCTGGCAAAACGTCGCGGTGATAAACACCGGGGAGCTGTTTTTT. Its protein product is CAWQNVAVINTGELFF.

As concerns this clonotype: Possible read error: a much larger clone is one base away. The chain uses TRBV14 and TRBJ2-4; D is ambiguous. This CDR3 comprises 13 residues. Germline V gene sequence: CDR1 SGHDN, CDR2 FVKESK. In nucleotides, the CDR3 is TGTGCCAACAGCCAAGAAAGACCTGACATTCAGTACTTC. Translated, it gives CANSQERPDIQYF.

This clonotype was recorded at least ten times. The rearrangement joins TRBV4-2 to TRBJ2-7; 9 nucleotides match TRBD1. The CDR3 extends over 16 amino acids. The germline V gene encodes CDR1 LGHNA and CDR2 YNFKEQ. After removal of 1 base from V and 2 bases from J, the junction contained 6 bases not matched to a gene. For the CDR3, the DNA is TGTGCCAGCAGCCAAGGTTTCGGGACAGGGACCTACGAGCAGTACTTC. This sequence encodes CASSQGFGTGTYEQYF.

This clonotype was seen more than once but under ten times. J is TRBJ2-5 and V is TRBV13; 16 nucleotides align to TRBD2. This CDR3 comprises 16 residues. Germline CDR1 reads PRHDT; CDR2 reads FYEKMQ (reference sequence). After removal of 5 bases from V and 3 bases from J, the junction contained 3 bases not matched to a gene. In nucleotides, the CDR3 is TGTGCCAGCAGCGGAGGGACTAGCGGGAGGGAAGAGACCCAGTACTTC. Translated: CASSGGTSGREETQYF. Using reference TRBV13 and TRBJ2-5 for the parts outside the CDR3, the full variable domain is AAGVIQSPRHLIKEKRETATLKCYPIPRHDTVYWYQQGPGQDPQFLISFYEKMQSDKGSIPDRFSAQQFSDYHSELNMSSLELGDSALYFCASSGGTSGREETQYFGPGTRLLVL.

This clonotype was counted a single time. The chain couples TRBV27 to TRBJ2-6; no clear D gene. Per the germline V gene, CDR1 is MNHEY and CDR2 is SMNVEV (reference sequence). Trimming left V 4 bases short and J 0 bases short, with 7 bases between. This CDR3 is built from 15 residues. The CDR3: CASSWVGSGANVLTF. In DNA form, the CDR3 reads TGTGCCAGCAGTTGGGTCGGCTCTGGGGCCAACGTCCTGACTTTC.

V usage is TRBV2 and J usage is TRBJ2-3; 7 nucleotides line up with TRBD1. V was clipped by 8 bases and J by 0 bases; unmatched bases: 14. CDR1 and CDR2 from the germline V gene are SNHLY and FYNNEI. The CDR3 runs 17 residues. This chain's CDR3 is CASPTTDRVYSTDTQYF. In nucleotides, the CDR3 is TGTGCCAGCCCTACTACAGACAGGGTGTATAGCACAGATACGCAGTATTTT. Together with reference TRBV2 and TRBJ2-3, the CDR3 gives the full variable domain: EPEVTQTPSHQVTQMGQEVILRCVPISNHLYFYWYRQILGQKVEFLVSFYNNEISEKSEIFDDQFSVERPDGSNFTLKIRSTKLEDSAMYFCASPTTDRVYSTDTQYFGPGTRLTVL.

In its sample, this clonotype was seen many times. V gene TRBV7-9 combines with J gene TRBJ1-1; 8 bases are a match to TRBD1. Germline V gene data show CDR1 as SEHNR and CDR2 as FQNEAQ (reference sequence). The junction had 8 bases not matched to a gene; V was cut back by 6 bases and J by 5 bases. The CDR3 has 14 residues. CDR3 sequence (DNA): TGTGCCAGCAGTTCGACAGGGGAATGGACTGAAGCTTTCTTT. Residues: CASSSTGEWTEAFF.

This chain connects TRBV4-1 to TRBJ1-5; no definite D call. Trimming cost V 4 bases and J 0 bases, with 7 bases left between them. Germline-derived CDR1 and CDR2 are MGHRA and YSYEKL. CDR3 size: 14 residues. CDR3 region: CASSLLYSNQPQHF. DNA of the CDR3: TGCGCCAGCAGCCTGTTGTATAGCAATCAGCCCCAGCATTTT.

Points on this clonotype: This may come from a read error, since a much larger clone is one base off. The rearrangement joins TRBV24-1 to TRBJ2-1; D may correspond to TRBD1 or TRBD2 (5 bases each). The CDR3 extends over 16 amino acids. Looked up from germline, CDR1 is KGHDR and CDR2 is SFDVKD. The CDR3 sequence: CATSDPTGTSLYEQLF. CDR3 DNA: TGTGCCACCAGTGATCCCACCGGGACGTCTCTATATGAGCAGCTCTTC.

There are a few counts of this clonotype. V usage is TRBV3-1 and J usage is TRBJ1-1, with D hard to call. The CDR3 is made up of 12 amino acids. V lost 1 base, J lost 5 bases, and 5 bases lay in between. Per germline, CDR1 LGHDT and CDR2 YNNKEL (reference sequence). The CDR3 loop reads CASSQATTEAFF. CDR3 nucleotides: TGTGCCAGCAGCCAAGCAACGACTGAAGCTTTCTTT.

The sample holds one count of this clonotype. The chain uses TRBV4-3 and TRBJ2-1; 11 nucleotides line up with TRBD2. V was clipped by 2 bases and J by 3 bases; unmatched bases: 6. Germline CDR1 LGHNA, CDR2 YSLEER. The CDR3 length is 17 residues. The CDR3 nucleotides are TGCGCCAGCAGCCAAAAGCTAGCGGGAGGAAGCTACAATGAGCAGTTCTTC. It encodes CASSQKLAGGSYNEQFF.